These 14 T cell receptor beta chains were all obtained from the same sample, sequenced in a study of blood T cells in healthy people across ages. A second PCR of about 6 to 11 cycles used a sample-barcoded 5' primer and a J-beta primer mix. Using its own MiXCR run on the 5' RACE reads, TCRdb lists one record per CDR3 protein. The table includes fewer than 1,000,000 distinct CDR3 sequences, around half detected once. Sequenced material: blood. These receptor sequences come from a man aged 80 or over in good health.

The CDR3 is CASSYSRQGQKDEQFF. CDR3 sequence (DNA): TGTGCCAGCAGTTACTCCCGACAGGGACAAAAGGATGAGCAGTTCTTC. The J gene is TRBJ2-1, the V gene TRBV6-6; TRBD1 matches at 7 bases. Germline CDR1 is MNHNY and CDR2 is SVGAGI (reference sequence). This CDR3 has 16 amino acids. The V segment lost 0 bases and the J segment 8 bases; nucleotides outside the gene matches: 10.

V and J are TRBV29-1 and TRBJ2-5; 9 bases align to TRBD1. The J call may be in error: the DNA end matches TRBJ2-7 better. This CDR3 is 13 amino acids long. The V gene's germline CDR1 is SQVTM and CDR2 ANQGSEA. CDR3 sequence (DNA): TGCAGCGGGGGGACAGGGTCCACCGGCGAGCAGTACTTC. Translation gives CSGGTGSTGEQYF.

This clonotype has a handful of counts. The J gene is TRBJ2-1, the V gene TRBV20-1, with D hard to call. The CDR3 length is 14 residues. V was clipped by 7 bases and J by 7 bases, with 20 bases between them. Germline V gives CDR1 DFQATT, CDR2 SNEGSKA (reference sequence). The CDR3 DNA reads TGCAGTGGAGGTCCTAGTGCCGGGTCAAATGAGCAGTTCTTC. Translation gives CSGGPSAGSNEQFF.

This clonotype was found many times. The CDR3 loop is CSAIPSGRLGTDTQYF. The CDR3 DNA reads as TGCAGTGCTATACCATCCGGCCGTTTAGGCACAGATACGCAGTATTTT. The chain uses TRBV20-1 and TRBJ2-3, with D unresolved. Looked up from germline, CDR1 is DFQATT and CDR2 is SNEGSKA (reference sequence). Trimming stripped 4 bases from V and 1 base from J, with 18 bases between. The CDR3 loop spans 16 amino acids.

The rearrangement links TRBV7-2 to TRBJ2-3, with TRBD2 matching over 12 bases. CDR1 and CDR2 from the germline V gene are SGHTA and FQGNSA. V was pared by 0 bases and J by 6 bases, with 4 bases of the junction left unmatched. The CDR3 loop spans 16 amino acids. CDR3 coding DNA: TGTGCCAGCAGCTTAGCGTCTAGCGGGAGGGGGGATACGCAGTATTTT. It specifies CASSLASSGRGDTQYF.

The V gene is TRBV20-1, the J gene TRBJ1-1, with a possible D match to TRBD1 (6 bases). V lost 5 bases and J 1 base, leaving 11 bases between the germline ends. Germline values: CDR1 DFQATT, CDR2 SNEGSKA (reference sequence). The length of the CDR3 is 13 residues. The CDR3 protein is CSASGQPNTEAFF. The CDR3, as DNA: TGCAGTGCTTCCGGACAGCCGAACACTGAAGCTTTCTTT.

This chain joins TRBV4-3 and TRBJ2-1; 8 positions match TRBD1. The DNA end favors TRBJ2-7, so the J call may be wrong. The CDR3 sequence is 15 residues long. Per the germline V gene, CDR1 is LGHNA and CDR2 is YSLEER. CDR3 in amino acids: CASSQEGTGDNEQYF. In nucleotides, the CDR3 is TGCGCCAGCAGCCAAGAGGGGACAGGAGACAATGAGCAGTACTTC.

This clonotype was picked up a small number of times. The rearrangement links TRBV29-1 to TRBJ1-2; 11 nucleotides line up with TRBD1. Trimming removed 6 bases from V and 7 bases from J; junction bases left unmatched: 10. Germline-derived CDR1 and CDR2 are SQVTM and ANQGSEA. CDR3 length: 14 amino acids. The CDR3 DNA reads TGCAGCGTCCCCGGGACAGGGGGGATAGGTGGCTACACCTTC. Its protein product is CSVPGTGGIGGYTF.

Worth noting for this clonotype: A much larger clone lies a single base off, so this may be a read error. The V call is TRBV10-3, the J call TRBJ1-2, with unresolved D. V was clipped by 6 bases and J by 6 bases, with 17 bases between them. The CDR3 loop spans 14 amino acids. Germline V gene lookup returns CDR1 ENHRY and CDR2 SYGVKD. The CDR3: CAISLMAGQDGYTF. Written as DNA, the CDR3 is TGTGCCATCAGCCTTATGGCAGGTCAGGATGGCTACACCTTC.

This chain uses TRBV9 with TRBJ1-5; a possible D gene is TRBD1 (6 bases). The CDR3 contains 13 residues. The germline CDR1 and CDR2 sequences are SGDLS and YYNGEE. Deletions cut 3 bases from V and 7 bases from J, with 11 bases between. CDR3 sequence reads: CASSDTGNQPQHF. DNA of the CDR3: TGTGCCAGCAGCGACACAGGGAACCAGCCCCAGCATTTT.

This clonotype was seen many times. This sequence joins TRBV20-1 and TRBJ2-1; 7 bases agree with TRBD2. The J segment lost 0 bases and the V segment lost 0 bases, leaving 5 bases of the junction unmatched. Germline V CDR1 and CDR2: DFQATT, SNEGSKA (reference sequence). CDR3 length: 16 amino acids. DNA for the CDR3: TGCAGTGCTAGAGATCCTAGCGGAAGCTCCTACAATGAGCAGTTCTTC. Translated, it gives CSARDPSGSSYNEQFF.

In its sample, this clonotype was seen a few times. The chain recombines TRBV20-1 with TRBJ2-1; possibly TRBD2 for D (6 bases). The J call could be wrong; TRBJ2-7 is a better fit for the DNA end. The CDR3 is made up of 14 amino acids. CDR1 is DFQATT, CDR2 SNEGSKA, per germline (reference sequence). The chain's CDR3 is CSAYSGPSYNEQYF. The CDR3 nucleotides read TGCAGTGCTTATAGCGGTCCCTCCTACAATGAGCAGTACTTC.

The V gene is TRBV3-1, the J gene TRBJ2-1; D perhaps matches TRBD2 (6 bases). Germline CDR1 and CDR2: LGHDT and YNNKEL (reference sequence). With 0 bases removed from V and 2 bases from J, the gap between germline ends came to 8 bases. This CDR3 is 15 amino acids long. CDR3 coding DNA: TGTGCCAGCAGCCAAGAAGGACTACCCTACAATGAGCAGTTCTTC. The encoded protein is CASSQEGLPYNEQFF.

In DNA, the CDR3 is TGTGCCAGCAGCGCGGGCCTCGAGAACTATGGCTACACCTTC. Translation: CASSAGLENYGYTF. The rearrangement links TRBV9 to TRBJ1-2, with D uncertain. Between the trimmed V and J ends, which lost 3 bases and 2 bases, there was a span of 11 bases. Looked up from germline, CDR1 is SGDLS and CDR2 is YYNGEE. The CDR3 is made up of 14 amino acids.